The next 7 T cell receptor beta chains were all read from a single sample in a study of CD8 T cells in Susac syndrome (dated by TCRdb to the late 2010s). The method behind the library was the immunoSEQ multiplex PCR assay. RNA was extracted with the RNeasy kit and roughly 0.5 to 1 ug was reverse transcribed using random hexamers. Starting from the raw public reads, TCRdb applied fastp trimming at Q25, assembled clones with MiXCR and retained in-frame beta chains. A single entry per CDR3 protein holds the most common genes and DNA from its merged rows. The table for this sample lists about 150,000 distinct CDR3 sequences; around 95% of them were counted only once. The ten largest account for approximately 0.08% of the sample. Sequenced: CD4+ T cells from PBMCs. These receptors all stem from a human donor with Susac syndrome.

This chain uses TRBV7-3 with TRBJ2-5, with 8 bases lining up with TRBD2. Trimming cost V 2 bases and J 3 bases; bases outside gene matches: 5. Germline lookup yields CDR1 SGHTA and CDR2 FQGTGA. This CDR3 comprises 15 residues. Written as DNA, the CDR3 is TGTGCCAGCAGCTTAGGTAGCGGGATGGAAGAGACCCAGTACTTC. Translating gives CASSLGSGMEETQYF.

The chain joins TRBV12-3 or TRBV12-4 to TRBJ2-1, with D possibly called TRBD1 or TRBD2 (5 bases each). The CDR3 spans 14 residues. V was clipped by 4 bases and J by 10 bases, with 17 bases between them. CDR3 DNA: TGTGCCAGCAGTTCGGGACCCCCTGATGGCGAGCAGTTCTTC. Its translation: CASSSGPPDGEQFF.

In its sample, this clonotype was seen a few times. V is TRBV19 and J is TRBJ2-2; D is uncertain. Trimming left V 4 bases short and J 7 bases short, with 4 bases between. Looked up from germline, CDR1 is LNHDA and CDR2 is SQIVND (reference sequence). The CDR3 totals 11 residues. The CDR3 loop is CASSRVGELFF. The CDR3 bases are TGTGCCAGTAGTAGGGTCGGGGAGCTGTTTTTT.

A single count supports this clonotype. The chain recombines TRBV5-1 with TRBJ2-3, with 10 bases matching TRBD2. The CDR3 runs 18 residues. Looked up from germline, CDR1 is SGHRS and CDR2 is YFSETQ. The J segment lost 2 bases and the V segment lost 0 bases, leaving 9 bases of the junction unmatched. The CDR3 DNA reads TGCGCCAGCAGCTTGGCCGGACTAGCGGATTCTTCCACAGATACGCAGTATTTT. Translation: CASSLAGLADSSTDTQYF.

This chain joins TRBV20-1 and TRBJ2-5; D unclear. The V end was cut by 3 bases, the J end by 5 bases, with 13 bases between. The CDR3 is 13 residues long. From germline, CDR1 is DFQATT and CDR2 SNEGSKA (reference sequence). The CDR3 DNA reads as TGCAGTGCTAGTTCAGGCGCTGGGGAGACCCAGTACTTC. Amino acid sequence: CSASSGAGETQYF.

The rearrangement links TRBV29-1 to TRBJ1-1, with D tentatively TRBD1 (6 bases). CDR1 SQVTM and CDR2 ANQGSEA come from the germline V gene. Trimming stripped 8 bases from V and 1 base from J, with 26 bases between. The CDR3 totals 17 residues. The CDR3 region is CSSRKGESYLSNTEAFF. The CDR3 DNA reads TGCAGCTCCCGAAAGGGGGAATCGTATTTGTCGAACACTGAAGCTTTCTTT.

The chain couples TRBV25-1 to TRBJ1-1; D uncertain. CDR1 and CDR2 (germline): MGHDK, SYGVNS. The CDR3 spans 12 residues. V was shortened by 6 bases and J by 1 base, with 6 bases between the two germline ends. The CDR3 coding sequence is TGTGCCAGCAGGAACCCGAACACTGAAGCTTTCTTT. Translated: CASRNPNTEAFF.